This TCR beta chain was captured by sequencing in a study of blood T cells in healthy people across ages. To note about this clonotype: Its antigen is as yet unknown.

Findings and limits, study-wide: With donor CMV status unknown, expanded clonotype changes were possibly confounded. In long-lived donors, naive CD4+ cell counts and diversity exceeded those of aged donors. Estimates of diversity drawn from one million T cells were considered underestimates.

With a J-beta primer mix and a sample-barcoded 5' primer, a second PCR ran roughly 6 to 11 cycles. With 12 random nucleotides, a template-switch adaptor tagged each individual cDNA molecule. TCRdb called the 5' RACE reads again in MiXCR, with one record for every CDR3 protein. The sample consists of hundreds of thousands of distinct CDR3 sequences, about 21% of them appearing once. CDR3 length equals 14 residues. Trimming at V came to 5 bases and at J to 5 bases, leaving 7 bases not matched to a gene. Germline CDR1 and CDR2: MGHDK and SYGVNS. Sequencing input: blood. The sequence came from a man between 65 and 79 years old in good health. The chain joins TRBV25-1 to TRBJ2-7, with TRBD2 matching 9 bases. CDR3 sequence reads: CASSTAGGWNEQYF. The CDR3 coding sequence is TGTGCCAGCAGTACGGCGGGAGGGTGGAACGAGCAGTACTTC.